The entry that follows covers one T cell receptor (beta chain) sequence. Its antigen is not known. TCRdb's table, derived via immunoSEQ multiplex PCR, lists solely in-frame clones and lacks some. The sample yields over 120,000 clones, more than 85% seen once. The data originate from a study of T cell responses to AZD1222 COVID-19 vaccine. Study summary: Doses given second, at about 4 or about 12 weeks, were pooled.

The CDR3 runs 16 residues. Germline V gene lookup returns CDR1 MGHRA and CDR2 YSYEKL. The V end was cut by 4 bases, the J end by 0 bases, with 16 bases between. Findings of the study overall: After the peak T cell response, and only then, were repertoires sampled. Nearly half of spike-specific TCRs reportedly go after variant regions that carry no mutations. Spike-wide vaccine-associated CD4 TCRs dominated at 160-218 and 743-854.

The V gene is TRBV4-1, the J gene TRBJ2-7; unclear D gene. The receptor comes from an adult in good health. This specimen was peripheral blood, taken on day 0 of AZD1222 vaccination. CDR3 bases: TGCGCCAGCAGCCCCGTTTTGGCGCAGAGCTCCTACGAGCAGTACTTC. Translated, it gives CASSPVLAQSSYEQYF.